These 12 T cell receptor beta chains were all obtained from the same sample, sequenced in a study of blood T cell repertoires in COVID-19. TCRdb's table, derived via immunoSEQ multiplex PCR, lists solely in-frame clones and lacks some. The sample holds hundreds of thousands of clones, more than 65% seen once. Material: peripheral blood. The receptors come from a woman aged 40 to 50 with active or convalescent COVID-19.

DNA of the CDR3: TGTGCCAGCTCACCACCGCTCGCGGGTCCCCCCATATATTTT. It encodes CASSPPLAGPPIYF. V and J are TRBV18 and TRBJ1-3, with D unresolved. V lost 0 bases, J lost 11 bases, and 14 bases lay in between. CDR1 is KGHSH and CDR2 is LQKENI in the germline V gene. The CDR3 is 14 residues long.

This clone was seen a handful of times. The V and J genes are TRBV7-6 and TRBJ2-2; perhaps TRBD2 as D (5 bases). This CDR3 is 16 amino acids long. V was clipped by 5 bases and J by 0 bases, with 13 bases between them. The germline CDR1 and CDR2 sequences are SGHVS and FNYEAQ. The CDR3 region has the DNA TGTGCCAGCAGCCCTGAAGGAGGTTCGAACACCGGGGAGCTGTTTTTT. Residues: CASSPEGGSNTGELFF.

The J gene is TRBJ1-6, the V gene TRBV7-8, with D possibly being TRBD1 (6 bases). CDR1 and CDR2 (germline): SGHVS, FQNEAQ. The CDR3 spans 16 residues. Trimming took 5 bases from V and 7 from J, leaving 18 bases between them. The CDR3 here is CASSRNGPGVNSPLHF. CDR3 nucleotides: TGTGCCAGCAGCCGGAACGGGCCAGGGGTAAATTCACCCCTCCACTTT.

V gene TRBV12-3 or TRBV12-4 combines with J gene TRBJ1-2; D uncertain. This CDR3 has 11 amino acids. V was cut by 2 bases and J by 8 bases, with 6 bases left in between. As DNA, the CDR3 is TGTGCCAGCAGTTTACTCCAGGGCTACACCTTC. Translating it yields CASSLLQGYTF.

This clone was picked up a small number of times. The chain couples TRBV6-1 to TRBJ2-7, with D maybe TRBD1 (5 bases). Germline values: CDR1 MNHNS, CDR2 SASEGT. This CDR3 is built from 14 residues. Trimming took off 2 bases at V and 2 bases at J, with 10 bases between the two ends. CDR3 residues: CASSERKGTYEQYF. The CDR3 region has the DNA TGTGCCAGCAGTGAAAGAAAGGGGACCTACGAGCAGTACTTC.

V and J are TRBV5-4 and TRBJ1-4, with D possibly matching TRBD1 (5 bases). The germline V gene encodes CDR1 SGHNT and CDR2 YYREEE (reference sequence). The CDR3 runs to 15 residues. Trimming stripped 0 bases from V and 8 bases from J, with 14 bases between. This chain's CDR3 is CASSLAGTGGEKLFF. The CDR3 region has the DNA TGTGCCAGCAGCTTGGCCGGGACCGGGGGGGAAAAACTGTTTTTT.

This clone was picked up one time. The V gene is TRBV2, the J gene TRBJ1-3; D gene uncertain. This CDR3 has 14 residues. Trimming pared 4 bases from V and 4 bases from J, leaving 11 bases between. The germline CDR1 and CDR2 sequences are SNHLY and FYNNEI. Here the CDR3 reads CASSGGLAGNTIYF. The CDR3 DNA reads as TGTGCCAGCAGTGGAGGATTAGCCGGAAACACCATATATTTT.

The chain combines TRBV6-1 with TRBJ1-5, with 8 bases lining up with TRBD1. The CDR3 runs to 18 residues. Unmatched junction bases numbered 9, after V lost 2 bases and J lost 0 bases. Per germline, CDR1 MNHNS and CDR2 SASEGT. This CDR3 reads CASSEPTSDRASNQPQHF. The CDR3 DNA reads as TGTGCCAGCAGTGAACCTACCTCGGACAGGGCTAGCAATCAGCCCCAGCATTTT.

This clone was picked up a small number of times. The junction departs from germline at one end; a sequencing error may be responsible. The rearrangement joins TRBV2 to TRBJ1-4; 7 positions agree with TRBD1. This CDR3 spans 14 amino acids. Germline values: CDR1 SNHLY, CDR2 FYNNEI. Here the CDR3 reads CASSEGGTFEKLFF. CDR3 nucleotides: TGTGCCAGCAGCGAAGGGGGCACGTTTGAAAAACTGTTTTTT.

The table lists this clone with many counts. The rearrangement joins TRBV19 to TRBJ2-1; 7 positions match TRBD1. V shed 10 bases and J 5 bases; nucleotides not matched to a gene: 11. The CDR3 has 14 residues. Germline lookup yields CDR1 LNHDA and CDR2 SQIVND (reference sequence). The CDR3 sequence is CATIGTATNNEQFF. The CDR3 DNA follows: TGTGCCACAATAGGGACAGCAACAAACAATGAGCAGTTCTTC.

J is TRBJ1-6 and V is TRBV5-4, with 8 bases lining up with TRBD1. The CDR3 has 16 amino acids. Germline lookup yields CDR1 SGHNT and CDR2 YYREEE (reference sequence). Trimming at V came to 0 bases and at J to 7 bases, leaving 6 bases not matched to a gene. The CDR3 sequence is CASSLGAGGNNSPLHF. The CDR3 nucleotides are TGTGCCAGCAGCTTGGGCGCAGGGGGCAACAATTCACCCCTCCACTTT.

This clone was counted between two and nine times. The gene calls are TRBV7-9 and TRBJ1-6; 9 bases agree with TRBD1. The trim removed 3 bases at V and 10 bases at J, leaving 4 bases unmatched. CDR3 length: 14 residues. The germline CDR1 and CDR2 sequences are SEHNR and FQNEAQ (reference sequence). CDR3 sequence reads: CASSFTGGWSPLHF. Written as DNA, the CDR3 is TGTGCCAGCAGCTTTACAGGGGGCTGGTCACCCCTCCACTTT.